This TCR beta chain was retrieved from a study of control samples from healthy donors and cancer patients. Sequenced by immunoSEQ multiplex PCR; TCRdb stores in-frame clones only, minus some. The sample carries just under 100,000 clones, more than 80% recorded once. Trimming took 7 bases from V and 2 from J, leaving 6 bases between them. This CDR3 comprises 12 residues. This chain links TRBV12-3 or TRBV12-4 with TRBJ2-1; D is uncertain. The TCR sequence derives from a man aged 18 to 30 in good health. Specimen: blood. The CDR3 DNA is TGTGCCAGCACGGCGGCCTACAATGAGCAGTTCTTC. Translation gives CASTAAYNEQFF.